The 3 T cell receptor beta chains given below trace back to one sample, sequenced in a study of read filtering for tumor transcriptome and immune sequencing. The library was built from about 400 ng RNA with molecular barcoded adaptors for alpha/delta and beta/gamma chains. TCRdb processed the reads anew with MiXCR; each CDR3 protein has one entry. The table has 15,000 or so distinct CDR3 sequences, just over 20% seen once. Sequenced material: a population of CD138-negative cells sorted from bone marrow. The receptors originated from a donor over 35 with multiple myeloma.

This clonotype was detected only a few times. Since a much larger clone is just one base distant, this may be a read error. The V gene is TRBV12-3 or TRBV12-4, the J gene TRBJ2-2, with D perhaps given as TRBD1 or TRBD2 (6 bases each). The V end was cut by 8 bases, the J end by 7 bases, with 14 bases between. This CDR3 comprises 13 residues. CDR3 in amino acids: CASCPRGDGELFF. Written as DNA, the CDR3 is TGTGCCAGCTGTCCTAGGGGGGACGGGGAGCTGTTTTTT.

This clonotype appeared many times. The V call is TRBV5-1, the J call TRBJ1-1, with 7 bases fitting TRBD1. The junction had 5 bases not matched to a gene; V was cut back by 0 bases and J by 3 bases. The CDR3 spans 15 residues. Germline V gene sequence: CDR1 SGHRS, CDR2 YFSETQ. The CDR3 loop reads CASSLADRDHTEAFF. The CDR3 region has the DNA TGCGCCAGCAGCTTGGCCGACAGGGACCACACTGAAGCTTTCTTT.

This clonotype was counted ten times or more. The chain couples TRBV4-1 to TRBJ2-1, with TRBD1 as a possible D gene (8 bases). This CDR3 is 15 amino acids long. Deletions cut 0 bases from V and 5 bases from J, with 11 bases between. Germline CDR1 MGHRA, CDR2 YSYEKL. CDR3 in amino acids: CASSQEQGGNNEQFF. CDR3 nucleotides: TGCGCCAGCAGCCAAGAACAGGGGGGGAACAATGAGCAGTTCTTC.